This TCR beta chain is from a study of response to subunit inactivated influenza vaccine (dated by TCRdb to the late 2010s). General notes on the study: The study used deep quantitative T cell receptor repertoire profiling to track responses to a trivalent subunit inactivated influenza vaccine.

This clonotype has a count of ten or more. Its antigen specificity is not known. No base quality information exists; no much larger clone differs at one position. The library was prepared using RT-PCR. This sample was sequenced with an Illumina HiSeq 2500. TCRdb reprocessed the public reads (quality trimming at Q25 with fastp, clone calling with MiXCR) and kept in-frame beta chains. Rows with one shared CDR3 protein collapse into an entry with the most common genes and DNA. The sample data list about 570,000 distinct CDR3 sequences, and 10% to 15% of these were observed just once. The ten largest clones capture roughly a tenth of the sample. At the junction V is shortened by 2 bases and J by 3 bases, with 9 bases in between. There are 14 amino acids in the CDR3, from cysteine to phenylalanine inclusive. Only the CDR3 part of the read is kept: 42 bases, read in frame from the first base. The germline V gene specifies MNHEY as CDR1 and SVGAGI as CDR2.

Paper-wide results and their limitations: The authors suggested that each seasonal influenza vaccination may recruit only a limited number of new T cells.

This sample comprised PBMCs from blood, obtained on the day of vaccination. The receptor was isolated from a middle-aged man who received an inactivated influenza vaccine. Donor details come from another sample of the same person, matched by shared clones. The chain employs TRBV6-5 and TRBJ2-3, with a tentative D gene TRBD1 over 6 matching bases. The DNA sequence is given as TGTGCCAGCAGTTACATCAGGGGTACAGATACGCAGTATTTT. Its protein product is CASSYIRGTDTQYF.